This T cell receptor (beta chain) originates from a study of T cell responses to AZD1222 COVID-19 vaccine (TCRdb year 2021). Broadly, across the study: TCR sequencing was performed for roughly 240 trial participants, of whom approximately 200 were given two doses of AZD1222 and approximately 25 were given two doses of MenACWY control vaccine. Trial participants were enrolled by age into 18-55, 56-69 and 70-plus year subgroups, with around 140, 26 and 57 TCR-sequenced participants respectively. Overall study results and their limits: In the small 56-69-year group, the increase in depth fell short of significance, most likely because of low power. Only five to seven AZD1222 recipients were SARS-CoV-2 seropositive at baseline, limiting conclusions about previously exposed vaccinees. After two AZD1222 doses, both the breadth and the depth of spike-specific TCRs were significantly higher than at day 0 and than in MenACWY recipients. Participants were mostly white British, with more females than males. The authors suggested clonal diversity may have been underestimated. Epitopes outside the regions mutated in the B.1.351 and B.1.1.7 variants were reportedly recognized by nearly half of the unique spike-specific TCRs. Vaccine-associated CD4 TCRs spanned the whole spike protein, with dominant responses in regions 160-218 and 743-854. Because no day 14 peak-response samples were available, the repertoires could be characterized only after the peak T cell response.

Trimming takes 4 bases from V and 6 bases from J, and the germline ends sit 3 bases apart. CDR1 SEHNR and CDR2 FQNEAQ are derived from the germline V gene (reference sequence). The CDR3 runs 11 residues from the cysteine to the phenylalanine. Only CDR3 DNA is held: 33 bases, read in frame from base 1. A word on this clone: It has no known antigen specificity. Base qualities are not provided; no much larger clone lies one nucleotide away.

The time point label here, explained by the study, means: about 28 days (+/-7) after the second vaccine dose. AZD1222 recipients whose second dose came at about 4 weeks and those whose second dose came at about 12 weeks were combined into one group, since spike-specific TCR depth and breadth did not differ between the two schedules. Samples from vaccinated people were obtained from the UK trials COV001 and COV002, which included a single-blind randomized controlled phase 2/3 trial of AZD1222 (ChAdOx1 nCoV-19) in healthy adults. Trial participant PBMC samples were collected at day 0 and day 28 after the second dose for TCRbeta chain sequencing. The CDR3 regions of human TCRbeta chains were analyzed by immunosequencing. As for the authors' bioinformatics: Repertoire TCRs were matched against a reference library of SARS-CoV-2-specific TCRs generated with the MIRA antigen-specificity platform. Breadth was defined as the fraction of unique TCRs that were SARS-CoV-2-associated, and depth was defined as the fraction of total T cells that were SARS-CoV-2-associated. Using the MIRA data, each spike-specific TCR was assigned both to the spike region to which the TCR was reactive and to a CD4 or CD8 class. Log10-transformed breadth and depth values were compared by one-way ANOVA with Sidak's multiple comparisons tests. In TCRdb, the immuneACCESS table is reduced to in-frame sequences with V and J assigned. These tables do not hold every clone; where another copy was compared, an unresolved V gene accounts for under half, and the others remain unexplained. From that table come the V and J calls and clone size; the DNA was used to work out D and trimming. The sample records 75,000 to 95,000 clones, around 85% of which are singletons. Roughly 4.3% of the sample rests with the top ten.

The chain uses TRBV7-9 and TRBJ1-4; the D segment cannot be called with confidence. The sequence was collected from an adult who received the AZD1222 COVID-19 vaccine. The sample was peripheral blood, taken 28 days after the second AZD1222 dose. At the DNA level, the sequence is TGTGCCAGCAGCTGGGATGAAAAACTGTTTTTT. Its translation reads: CASSWDEKLFF.